This TCR beta chain was sequenced for a study of T and B cells in COVID-19 patients. About the study: Of about 20 active-infection patients, approximately twelve were critically ill with mechanical ventilation or extracorporeal membrane oxygenation. Of some 21 active-infection patients, about 18 carried comorbidities linked to unfavorable COVID-19 outcome.

Multiplex PCR with BIOMED2 TRB-A/B primer pools amplified TRB rearrangements. Using its own MiXCR run on the multiplex PCR reads, TCRdb lists one record per CDR3 protein. The top ten hold approximately 15% of the sample, which has about 5,400 distinct CDR3 sequences, about 26% seen once. Per the germline V gene, CDR1 is MNHEY and CDR2 is SVGAGI. V was cut by 5 bases and J by 8 bases, with 18 bases left in between. CDR3 length: 14 residues. This clonotype is medium-sized (0.01 to 0.1%) in the sample. Blood genomic DNA input for TRB amplification was 250-500 ng. The source is a human donor with active COVID-19. Material: blood. V and J are TRBV6-5 and TRBJ1-2, with no clear D. CDR3 sequence (DNA): TGTGCCAGCAGTCTAGACCCTGGGGAGGGCGGCTACACCTTC. It encodes CASSLDPGEGGYTF.